This T cell receptor (beta chain) was sequenced during a study of blood T cell repertoires in COVID-19. For the study at large: Nucleic acid was either cDNA or gDNA, and it came from T cells, B-cell-depleted T cells, or PBMCs.

Authors' methods: Estimation of nucleated cell counts relied on the amplification of reference gene primers. Clones were read by immunoSEQ multiplex PCR, and TCRdb kept only the in-frame ones, dropping some. V, J and clone size were drawn from that table, and D and trimming were deduced from the DNA. The table lists 70,000 or so clones, 75% to 90% of them singletons. CDR1 and CDR2 (germline): LNHDA, SQIVND (reference sequence). CDR3 length equals 14 residues. V shed 5 bases and J 5 bases; nucleotides not matched to a gene: 7. Material for sequencing was peripheral blood. The chain combines TRBV19 with TRBJ1-1; 8 bases agree with TRBD1. The clonotype comes from a woman older than 75 with active or convalescent COVID-19. The CDR3 region is CASSLQGAGTEAFF. CDR3 sequence (DNA): TGTGCCAGTAGTCTTCAGGGGGCAGGGACTGAAGCTTTCTTT.